A single sample gave rise to the 27 T cell receptor beta chains below, sequenced in a study of response to subunit inactivated influenza vaccine. TCRdb recomputed calls from the RT-PCR reads with MiXCR, one row per CDR3 protein. The data show hundreds of thousands of distinct CDR3 sequences, with roughly 22% seen just once and about a tenth held by the top ten. The input for sequencing was PBMCs from blood, taken approximately 22 months after vaccination. All receptors derive from a man aged 50 to 69 who received an inactivated influenza vaccine.

This clonotype occurred a few times. The chain is built from TRBV25-1 and TRBJ1-5; the D gene is possibly TRBD1 (6 bases). CDR3 length equals 12 residues. V was shortened by 6 bases and J by 7 bases, with 10 bases between the two germline ends. Germline-derived CDR1 and CDR2 are MGHDK and SYGVNS. The DNA for the CDR3 is TGTGCCAGCAGACAGGGCGAACAGCCCCAGCATTTT. This codes for CASRQGEQPQHF.

This clonotype was counted many times. CDR3 DNA sequence: TGTGCCAGCAGCCAACGAACAGGGGAGACGGGGGGAAACACCATATATTTT. Translation: CASSQRTGETGGNTIYF. This chain uses TRBV3-1 with TRBJ1-3, with 7 bases matching TRBD1. The CDR3 runs to 17 residues. Trimming removed 2 bases from V and 4 bases from J; junction bases left unmatched: 11. Germline V gene data show CDR1 as LGHDT and CDR2 as YNNKEL (reference sequence).

This clonotype was detected ten times or more. The chain is built from TRBV5-1 and TRBJ2-2; D is tentatively TRBD1 or TRBD2 (6 bases each). The CDR3 has 16 amino acids. Germline CDR1 reads SGHRS; CDR2 reads YFSETQ. Trimming stripped 0 bases from V and 5 bases from J, with 14 bases between. The CDR3 protein is CASSLVATGRTGELFF. The DNA for the CDR3 is TGCGCCAGCAGCTTGGTTGCTACAGGGAGGACCGGGGAGCTGTTTTTT. Full variable domain (remainder filled in from reference TRBV5-1 and TRBJ2-2): KAGVTQTPRYLIKTRGQQVTLSCSPISGHRSVSWYQQTPGQGLQFLFEYFSETQRNKGNFPGRFSGRQFSNSRSEMNVSTLELGDSALYLCASSLVATGRTGELFFGEGSRLTVL.

This clonotype turned up a few times. The gene calls are TRBV4-3 and TRBJ1-1; maybe TRBD1 (5 bases). This CDR3 spans 16 amino acids. With 0 bases removed from V and 3 bases from J, the gap between germline ends came to 14 bases. Per the germline V gene, CDR1 is LGHNA and CDR2 is YSLEER. The CDR3 nucleotides read TGCGCCAGCAGCCAAGATAGGTTAAGAGGGGACACTGAAGCTTTCTTT. It yields the protein CASSQDRLRGDTEAFF.

In this sample, this clonotype turned up a few times. V usage is TRBV5-1 and J usage is TRBJ1-2, with 9 bases that match TRBD1. Looked up from germline, CDR1 is SGHRS and CDR2 is YFSETQ. Trimming at V came to 2 bases and at J to 2 bases, leaving 4 bases not matched to a gene. The length of the CDR3 is 15 residues. This CDR3 is CASSLRQGVNYGYTF. The CDR3 DNA sequence: TGCGCCAGCAGCTTACGACAGGGGGTAAACTATGGCTACACCTTC.

This clonotype was counted a few times. As DNA, the CDR3 is TGTGCCAGCAGCCCTGGGGCAGGGGTTGGGGGCTACACCTTC. This codes for CASSPGAGVGGYTF. The chain employs TRBV7-9 and TRBJ1-2; D may be TRBD1 (6 bases). CDR1 is SEHNR and CDR2 is FQNEAQ in the germline V gene (reference sequence). The CDR3 runs to 14 residues. V lost 5 bases and J 8 bases, leaving 18 bases between the germline ends.

The chain combines TRBV5-6 with TRBJ1-1, with a possible D match to TRBD1 (6 bases). The V gene lost 0 bases and the J gene lost 1 base, with 22 bases spanning the gap. Per the germline V gene, CDR1 is SGHDT and CDR2 is YYEEEE. The CDR3 is made up of 19 amino acids. The CDR3 region has the DNA TGTGCCAGCAGCTTGGTCCCTCATAAACCTGGACAGCGGAACACTGAAGCTTTCTTT. Translation: CASSLVPHKPGQRNTEAFF.

Comment on this clonotype: Relative to the germline gene, one junction end is altered; a read error may explain this. V gene TRBV25-1 combines with J gene TRBJ1-4; TRBD1 agrees at 10 bases. CDR1 is MGHDK and CDR2 is SYGVNS in the germline V gene. The CDR3 loop spans 17 amino acids. CDR3 coding DNA: TGTGCCGGCAGTGATGGGGACAGGGGCTTATCTAATGAAAAACTGTTTTTT. Translation gives CAGSDGDRGLSNEKLFF.

This clonotype occurred a few times. The chain combines TRBV7-2 with TRBJ1-2; D not resolved. The CDR3 totals 13 residues. V gave up 5 bases and J gave up 6 bases, with 13 bases separating them. CDR1 is SGHTA and CDR2 is FQGNSA in the germline V gene. The CDR3 reads CASSPSPVDGYTF. In nucleotides, the CDR3 is TGTGCCAGCAGCCCCTCCCCGGTCGATGGCTACACCTTC.

The chain couples TRBV5-1 to TRBJ2-3, with 7 bases identical to TRBD2. V lost 4 bases, J lost 4 bases, and 9 bases stayed unmatched. Germline-derived CDR1 and CDR2 are SGHRS and YFSETQ. The CDR3 runs to 15 residues. DNA for the CDR3: TGCGCCAGCAGCAAAGCGGGGACTCGGCCAGATACGCAGTATTTT. This translates into CASSKAGTRPDTQYF.

This clonotype was observed a few times. The J gene is TRBJ1-4, the V gene TRBV5-1; TRBD1 matches 10 bases. This CDR3 is 17 amino acids long. Germline V gives CDR1 SGHRS, CDR2 YFSETQ. The junction had 12 bases not matched to a gene; V was cut back by 3 bases and J by 7 bases. CDR3 nucleotide sequence: TGCGCCAGCAGCTCGGGACAGGGGCAAAGAATAGGTGAAAAACTGTTTTTT. Its translation is CASSSGQGQRIGEKLFF.

This clonotype has just a few counts. DNA for the CDR3: TGTGCCAGCAGTGGGGGGGAAAGTGAAGCTTTCTTT. Translated: CASSGGESEAFF. The chain employs TRBV28 and TRBJ1-1, with a tentative D call TRBD1 (5 bases). Germline V lookup: CDR1 MDHEN, CDR2 SYDVKM. CDR3 length: 12 residues. Trimming pared 5 bases from V and 7 bases from J, leaving 11 bases between.

For this clonotype: The CDR3 end shows no conserved phenylalanine or tryptophan, and so a read error is likely. The chain carries TRBV12-3 or TRBV12-4 and TRBJ2-2, with D tentatively TRBD2 (5 bases). This CDR3 is built from 15 residues. V lost 4 bases to trimming and J lost 1 base, with 10 bases between them. The CDR3 DNA is TGTGCCAGCAGTTCAAGCGGAGGGAACACCGGGGAGCTGTTTTGT. Translated: CASSSSGGNTGELFC.

The V and J genes are TRBV6-2 or TRBV6-3 and TRBJ2-7; 10 nucleotides align to TRBD2. This CDR3 comprises 16 residues. Germline V gene sequence: CDR1 MNHEY, CDR2 SVGEGT. The V segment lost 2 bases and the J segment 0 bases; nucleotides outside the gene matches: 4. The CDR3 is CASSYGGLAISYEQYF. For the CDR3, the DNA is TGTGCCAGCAGTTACGGGGGACTAGCGATCTCCTACGAGCAGTACTTC.

This clonotype has only a few counts. The CDR3 reads CAIGQGVGMNTEAFF. CDR3 DNA sequence: TGTGCCATCGGGCAGGGGGTGGGGATGAACACTGAAGCTTTCTTT. The chain is built from TRBV10-3 and TRBJ1-1, with 7 bases that match TRBD1. CDR1 is ENHRY and CDR2 is SYGVKD in the germline V gene. This CDR3 spans 15 amino acids. Germline trimming cut 8 bases from V and 0 bases from J; bases unmatched to any gene: 9.

This clonotype was counted once. The rearrangement joins TRBV7-2 to TRBJ1-5; 8 positions match TRBD1. In germline, CDR1 is SGHTA, CDR2 FQGNSA. The junction had 7 bases not matched to a gene; V was cut back by 5 bases and J by 13 bases. The CDR3 length is 12 residues. As DNA, the CDR3 is TGTGCCAGCAGCACCCGGACAGGGAGGCAGCATTTT. It is translated as CASSTRTGRQHF.

J is TRBJ2-7 and V is TRBV11-3; D remains unclear. The germline V gene has CDR1 SGHNT and CDR2 YENEEA. V lost 4 bases to trimming and J lost 2 bases, with 12 bases between them. This CDR3 has 14 residues. CDR3 loop: CASSSEAGPYEQYF. The CDR3 region has the DNA TGTGCCAGCAGCTCCGAAGCCGGGCCCTACGAGCAGTACTTC.

This chain uses TRBV29-1 with TRBJ1-2; 9 nucleotides align to TRBD1. This CDR3 region has 11 residues. The V segment lost 6 bases and the J segment 5 bases; nucleotides outside the gene matches: 1. Germline assignment: CDR1 SQVTM and CDR2 ANQGSEA. The DNA for the CDR3 is TGCAGCGTCGGGACAGGGTATGGCTACACCTTC. Amino acid sequence: CSVGTGYGYTF.

This clonotype was recorded many times. CDR3 in DNA: TGCAGCGCCCGCGAGGGCTCCTACGAGCAGTACTTC. It specifies CSAREGSYEQYF. The J gene is TRBJ2-7, the V gene TRBV29-1; weak D call: TRBD2 (5 bases). Per the germline V gene, CDR1 is SQVTM and CDR2 is ANQGSEA. This CDR3 has 12 residues. Trimming removed 7 bases at V and 0 bases at J, with 10 bases between.

Many counts were recorded for this clonotype. The V gene is TRBV30, the J gene TRBJ1-1, with D hard to call. This CDR3 has 13 residues. Germline CDR1 reads GTSNPN; CDR2 reads SVGIG (reference sequence). With 2 bases removed from V and 4 bases from J, the gap between germline ends came to 11 bases. The CDR3, as DNA: TGTGCCTGGAGTCCGGCCGGGTTCACTGAAGCTTTCTTT. Its protein product is CAWSPAGFTEAFF.

The V gene is TRBV6-5, the J gene TRBJ2-7; D gene ambiguous. Germline lookup yields CDR1 MNHEY and CDR2 SVGAGI. There are 13 residues in the CDR3. Trimming removed 3 bases from V and 6 bases from J, with 12 bases in between. The CDR3 sequence is CASSYWGWSEQYF. The CDR3 coding sequence is TGTGCCAGCAGTTATTGGGGTTGGAGCGAGCAGTACTTC.

In its sample, this clonotype was seen a few times. The chain combines TRBV20-1 with TRBJ2-7, with D maybe TRBD1 (6 bases). The CDR3 extends over 13 amino acids. V lost 6 bases to trimming and J lost 0 bases, with 12 bases between them. CDR1 and CDR2 from the germline V gene are DFQATT and SNEGSKA (reference sequence). The CDR3 DNA sequence: TGCAGTGCCAACCGGGACAACTCCTACGAGCAGTACTTC. Translating gives CSANRDNSYEQYF.

The CDR3 loop reads CASSLYWSGYTF. DNA for the CDR3: TGTGCCAGCAGCCTCTATTGGAGTGGCTACACCTTC. The chain is built from TRBV3-1 and TRBJ1-2; D remains ambiguous. CDR1 is LGHDT, CDR2 YNNKEL, per germline (reference sequence). The CDR3 totals 12 residues. Trimming took 4 bases from V and 7 from J, leaving 10 bases between them. Complete variable domain (other parts from reference TRBV3-1 and TRBJ1-2): DTAVSQTPKYLVTQMGNDKSIKCEQNLGHDTMYWYKQDSKKFLKIMFSYNNKELIINETVPNRFSPKSPDKAHLNLHINSLELGDSAVYFCASSLYWSGYTFGSGTRLTVV.

This clonotype has just a few counts. This chain connects TRBV7-9 to TRBJ1-1; D unclear. Germline V gene lookup returns CDR1 SEHNR and CDR2 FQNEAQ (reference sequence). The CDR3 is 14 amino acids. The ends were cut back, 0 bases at V and 1 base at J, with 6 bases in the middle. The CDR3, as DNA: TGTGCCAGCAGCTTAGCGGCAGAGAACACTGAAGCTTTCTTT. It specifies CASSLAAENTEAFF.

The chain links TRBV25-1 to TRBJ1-5; D unclear. Trimming pared 3 bases from V and 4 bases from J, leaving 10 bases between. Germline CDR1 reads MGHDK; CDR2 reads SYGVNS. The CDR3 spans 14 residues. In nucleotides, the CDR3 is TGTGCCAGCAGTGAGTTTGGACCTAATCAGCCCCAGCATTTT. It encodes CASSEFGPNQPQHF.

This chain links TRBV7-9 with TRBJ1-5; D uncertain. The CDR3 consists of 15 residues. Germline loops: CDR1 SEHNR, CDR2 FQNEAQ (reference sequence). Trimming shortened V by 5 bases and J by 5 bases, and 16 bases separated the two germline ends. CDR3 nucleotide sequence: TGTGCCAGCAGCCCGACTATGATGGGTGATCAGCCCCAGCATTTT. Its translation: CASSPTMMGDQPQHF. Full variable domain (missing parts from reference TRBV7-9 and TRBJ1-5): DTGVSQNPRHKITKRGQNVTFRCDPISEHNRLYWYRQTLGQGPEFLTYFQNEAQLEKSRLLSDRFSAERPKGSFSTLEIQRTEQGDSAMYLCASSPTMMGDQPQHFGDGTRLSIL.

This sequence joins TRBV5-1 and TRBJ2-7, with TRBD1 matching over 8 bases. This CDR3 region has 12 residues. After removal of 3 bases from V and 6 bases from J, the junction contained 2 bases not matched to a gene. Per the germline V gene, CDR1 is SGHRS and CDR2 is YFSETQ. The CDR3, as DNA: TGCGCCAGCAGCTACGGACAGGGCGAGCAGTACTTC. Its protein is CASSYGQGEQYF.